This entry lists 32 T cell receptor beta chains sequenced from one sample in a study of cytomegalovirus exposure and HLA in healthy donors. Primers: 60 Vbeta forward and 13 Jbeta reverse. The method was immunoSEQ multiplex PCR; TCRdb's version includes in-frame clones alone and lacks a portion of them. This sample has 150,000 to 200,000 clones, with roughly 80% found just once. Sequencing was done on a sample of PBMCs. These receptors were collected from a woman in her thirties or forties in good health and CMV-seropositive.

The rearrangement joins TRBV11-2 to TRBJ2-1; 7 bases fit TRBD2. This CDR3 is 14 amino acids long. Germline-derived CDR1 and CDR2 are SGHAT and FQNNGV. The ends lost 7 bases at V and 7 bases at J; junction bases unmatched: 10. The CDR3 DNA reads TGTGCCAGCACGGGGCTAGCGGCCGGGAATGAGCAGTTCTTC. Encoded protein: CASTGLAAGNEQFF. Full variable domain (outside the CDR3, taken from reference TRBV11-2 and TRBJ2-1): EAGVAQSPRYKIIEKRQSVAFWCNPISGHATLYWYQQILGQGPKLLIQFQNNGVVDDSQLPKDRFSAERLKGVDSTLKIQPAKLEDSAVYLCASTGLAAGNEQFFGPGTRLTVL.

V gene TRBV19 combines with J gene TRBJ2-3, with a weak D call TRBD1 (6 bases). CDR1 is LNHDA and CDR2 is SQIVND in the germline V gene (reference sequence). The CDR3 has 17 amino acids. Trimming removed 6 bases from V and 1 base from J, with 20 bases in between. CDR3 nucleotides: TGTGCCAGTAGCTCAAATCAGGGGCCTCTACGCACAGATACGCAGTATTTT. It codes for CASSSNQGPLRTDTQYF.

This chain uses TRBV9 with TRBJ2-5; 7 nucleotides match TRBD2. This CDR3 comprises 16 residues. CDR1 and CDR2 (germline): SGDLS, YYNGEE. The junction had 13 bases not matched to a gene; V was cut back by 4 bases and J by 4 bases. The CDR3 protein is CASSPRGEAGVETQYF. The DNA of the CDR3 is TGTGCCAGCAGCCCCCGGGGGGAGGCCGGGGTAGAGACCCAGTACTTC.

J is TRBJ1-3 and V is TRBV6-5; D possibly corresponds to TRBD1 (6 bases). Between the trimmed V and J ends, which lost 6 bases and 2 bases, there was a span of 11 bases. Looked up from germline, CDR1 is MNHEY and CDR2 is SVGAGI. This CDR3 spans 14 amino acids. Here the CDR3 DNA reads TGTGCCAGCAGGTCACAGGGTACTGGAAACACCATATATTTT. Translated, it gives CASRSQGTGNTIYF.

Only one count was recorded for this clone. V and J are TRBV7-2 and TRBJ2-2; 9 bases fit TRBD2. The V gene end was trimmed by 4 bases and the J gene end by 1 base; junction bases not matched to a gene: 4. Germline V CDR1 and CDR2: SGHTA, FQGNSA. The CDR3 has 16 residues. The CDR3 sequence: CASSYSGRVNTGELFF. In DNA, the CDR3 is TGTGCCAGCAGCTATAGCGGGAGAGTGAACACCGGGGAGCTGTTTTTT.

The chain carries TRBV5-1 and TRBJ2-3; 8 nucleotides match TRBD2. Germline CDR1 and CDR2: SGHRS and YFSETQ. The CDR3 runs 16 residues. With 0 bases clipped from V and 0 bases from J, the junction kept 3 bases outside the gene matches. The CDR3 nucleotides read TGCGCCAGCAGCTTGGAGGGACTAGGGAGCACAGATACGCAGTATTTT. It codes for CASSLEGLGSTDTQYF. The full variable domain, in which reference TRBV5-1 and TRBJ2-3 provide the parts outside the CDR3, is KAGVTQTPRYLIKTRGQQVTLSCSPISGHRSVSWYQQTPGQGLQFLFEYFSETQRNKGNFPGRFSGRQFSNSRSEMNVSTLELGDSALYLCASSLEGLGSTDTQYFGPGTRLTVL.

The chain couples TRBV5-4 to TRBJ2-7; D might be TRBD2 (6 bases). This CDR3 region has 14 residues. Germline V gene lookup returns CDR1 SGHNT and CDR2 YYREEE (reference sequence). Trimming removed 2 bases at V and 1 base at J, with 10 bases between. The CDR3 DNA follows: TGTGCCAGCAGCTTCGGGAGCAGTTCCTACGAGCAGTACTTC. Amino acid sequence: CASSFGSSSYEQYF.

This chain joins TRBV19 and TRBJ1-4; TRBD1 might be the D (5 bases). The V end lost 3 bases, the J end lost 4 bases, and 15 bases lay between the germline ends. This CDR3 region has 16 residues. Germline assignment: CDR1 LNHDA and CDR2 SQIVND (reference sequence). CDR3 amino acids: CASSMEQGYNNEKLFF. In nucleotides, the CDR3 is TGTGCCAGTAGTATGGAGCAGGGTTATAATAATGAAAAACTGTTTTTT.

Notes on this clone: One junction end does not reproduce the germline sequence, and a read error may be involved. The chain employs TRBV7-9 and TRBJ2-7; 10 bases fit TRBD2. CDR1 is SEHNR and CDR2 is FQNEAQ in the germline V gene (reference sequence). This CDR3 spans 15 amino acids. The chain's CDR3 is CSSSLPGTSEGEQYF. CDR3 sequence (DNA): TGTTCCAGCAGCCTCCCGGGGACTAGCGAGGGCGAGCAGTACTTC.

To note about this clone: A read error may account for a junction end that differs from germline. The rearrangement joins TRBV7-9 to TRBJ1-1; possible D gene TRBD1, 6 bases. From germline, CDR1 is SEHNR and CDR2 FQNEAQ (reference sequence). The CDR3 spans 15 residues. The CDR3 DNA reads TGTTCCAGCAGCTTAGTACAGGGACCCTACTCTGAAGCTTTCTTT. Encoded protein: CSSSLVQGPYSEAFF.

On this clone itself: In the same sample, other DNA sequences code for this CDR3. The chain employs TRBV9 and TRBJ1-5; the D gene is possibly TRBD1 (5 bases). V dropped 4 bases and J dropped 4 bases, with 12 bases sitting between them. Germline values: CDR1 SGDLS, CDR2 YYNGEE. The CDR3 is 14 amino acids. CDR3 loop: CASSPSGGNQPQHF. The CDR3 DNA reads as TGTGCCAGCAGCCCCTCGGGGGGTAATCAGCCCCAGCATTTT.

This chain uses TRBV30 with TRBJ1-5; TRBD1 aligns across 7 bases. CDR3 length: 14 amino acids. The V and J ends lost 0 bases and 6 bases, in that order; junction bases with no gene match: 5. Germline values: CDR1 GTSNPN, CDR2 SVGIG (reference sequence). CDR3 sequence: CAWSVQQGSQPQHF. CDR3 coding DNA: TGTGCCTGGAGTGTGCAACAGGGGAGTCAGCCCCAGCATTTT.

The CDR3 DNA is TGTGCCAGCAGTCTTTCTTTTGACAGCATGTTCTATGGCTACACCTTC. It encodes CASSLSFDSMFYGYTF. The chain carries TRBV28 and TRBJ1-2; TRBD1 might be the D (5 bases). The CDR3 totals 16 residues. V lost 5 bases to trimming and J lost 4 bases, with 20 bases between them. The germline V gene encodes CDR1 MDHEN and CDR2 SYDVKM.

The chain recombines TRBV19 with TRBJ2-5; maybe TRBD2 (6 bases). This CDR3 is built from 14 residues. V lost 5 bases and J lost 1, with 11 bases in between. The germline V gene has CDR1 LNHDA and CDR2 SQIVND (reference sequence). CDR3 in amino acids: CASSAPGVQETQYF. For the CDR3, the DNA is TGTGCCAGTAGTGCCCCGGGAGTCCAAGAGACCCAGTACTTC.

This sequence joins TRBV28 and TRBJ2-7, with D possibly TRBD1 on 6 matching bases. This CDR3 contains 15 residues. Per germline, CDR1 MDHEN and CDR2 SYDVKM. V lost 4 bases and J lost 0, with 13 bases in between. In nucleotides, the CDR3 is TGTGCCAGCAGTTCTACAGGGACAATCTCCTACGAGCAGTACTTC. Amino acids: CASSSTGTISYEQYF. Filled out from reference TRBV28 and TRBJ2-7, the complete variable domain reads DVKVTQSSRYLVKRTGEKVFLECVQDMDHENMFWYRQDPGLGLRLIYFSYDVKMKEKGDIPEGYSVSREKKERFSLILESASTNQTSMYLCASSSTGTISYEQYFGPGTRLTVT.

The V call is TRBV5-3, the J call TRBJ1-4; D uncertain. TRBV5-3 is an ORF for which the function is uncertain. The CDR3 runs 21 residues. V was shortened by 0 bases and J by 0 bases, with 24 bases between the two germline ends. The CDR3 protein is CARSLALHPPRGRATNEKLFF. CDR3 coding DNA: TGTGCCAGAAGCTTGGCACTCCACCCGCCCCGGGGTAGAGCAACTAATGAAAAACTGTTTTTT.

The chain carries TRBV21-1 and TRBJ2-1; the table calls TRBD2, which could not be checked here. TRBV21-1 is described as a pseudogene. CDR3 length: 15 residues. The CDR3 sequence is CASSLAGPASNEQFF. CDR3 nucleotides: TGTGCCAGCAGCCTGGCGGGGCCGGCCAGCAATGAGCAGTTCTTC.

To note about this clone: Mismatch with germline at one junction end may stem from a read error. The chain combines TRBV30 with TRBJ1-2; D is unclear. The CDR3 is 12 residues long. Germline-derived CDR1 and CDR2 are GTSNPN and SVGIG (reference sequence). CDR3 amino acids: CAWSVDYYGYTF. The CDR3 DNA sequence: TGTGCCTGGAGTGTAGACTACTACGGCTACACCTTC.

The CDR3 bases are TGCGCCAGCAGCCAAGATGCGGGGGGCGTTTCCTACGAGCAGTACTTC. It codes for CASSQDAGGVSYEQYF. This chain links TRBV4-3 with TRBJ2-7; TRBD2 matches 8 bases. The germline V gene has CDR1 LGHNA and CDR2 YSLEER. The CDR3 sequence is 16 residues long. With 0 bases clipped from V and 1 base from J, the junction kept 5 bases outside the gene matches.

V is TRBV10-3 and J is TRBJ2-1; possible D gene TRBD2, 5 bases. This CDR3 is built from 14 residues. Trimming left V 4 bases short and J 2 bases short, with 9 bases between. Germline CDR1 is ENHRY and CDR2 is SYGVKD. Written as DNA, the CDR3 is TGTGCCATCAGTGGACTACCCCCCTACAATGAGCAGTTCTTC. Protein: CAISGLPPYNEQFF.

The CDR3 spells CASSLDRGDDQPQHF. The DNA of the CDR3 is TGTGCCAGCAGCTTGGATCGGGGAGACGATCAGCCCCAGCATTTT. The chain has TRBV5-4 and TRBJ1-5; the D is unclear. The CDR3 runs 15 residues. Germline V gene sequence: CDR1 SGHNT, CDR2 YYREEE (reference sequence). Trimming left V 0 bases short and J 5 bases short, with 12 bases between.

This clone was found once. The CDR3, as DNA: TGTGCCAGCACAAGACAGGGTGGGAAATATGGCTACACCTTC. Amino acids: CASTRQGGKYGYTF. The rearrangement uses TRBV6-5 and TRBJ1-2, with TRBD1 matching 7 bases. Germline trimming cut 7 bases from V and 5 bases from J; bases unmatched to any gene: 10. The CDR3 consists of 14 residues. Per germline, CDR1 MNHEY and CDR2 SVGAGI.

Concerning this clone itself: This specimen includes other DNA sequences encoding the same CDR3. The V call is TRBV27, the J call TRBJ1-2; TRBD1 agrees at 7 bases. There are 13 residues in the CDR3. Trimming cost V 5 bases and J 4 bases; bases outside gene matches: 4. Germline assignment: CDR1 MNHEY and CDR2 SMNVEV (reference sequence). The DNA for the CDR3 is TGTGCCAGCAGTATGGACAGGTCCTATGGCTACACCTTC. As protein: CASSMDRSYGYTF.

The rearrangement links TRBV7-9 to TRBJ1-2; perhaps TRBD1 as D (5 bases). This CDR3 has 15 amino acids. Germline V CDR1 and CDR2: SEHNR, FQNEAQ (reference sequence). V lost 10 bases to trimming and J lost 4 bases, with 22 bases between them. CDR3 region: CAIERLKSTVYGYTF. DNA of the CDR3: TGTGCCATCGAACGTTTAAAATCGACAGTCTATGGCTACACCTTC.

In regard to this clone: One junction end disagrees with the germline gene, perhaps due to a read error. This chain links TRBV7-9 with TRBJ1-5; D call uncertain. This CDR3 spans 13 amino acids. Germline-derived CDR1 and CDR2 are SEHNR and FQNEAQ (reference sequence). The CDR3 nucleotides are TGTGCCAGCAGCTTAGGTCAGAATCGGCCCCAGCATTTT. The encoded protein is CASSLGQNRPQHF.

V and J are TRBV2 and TRBJ1-4; 7 bases map to TRBD1. V gave up 2 bases and J gave up 8 bases; unmatched junction bases: 8. This CDR3 has 15 amino acids. Germline V lookup: CDR1 SNHLY, CDR2 FYNNEI. CDR3 region: CASSELTGVGEKLFF. The CDR3 DNA reads TGTGCCAGCAGTGAACTTACAGGGGTAGGCGAAAAACTGTTTTTT.

This clone has a handful of counts. The chain employs TRBV7-9 and TRBJ2-5; 8 bases map to TRBD2. The CDR3 runs 17 residues. V lost 2 bases and J lost 4; bases outside the gene matches: 12. Germline loops: CDR1 SEHNR, CDR2 FQNEAQ (reference sequence). Written as DNA, the CDR3 is TGTGCCAGCAGCTTAAGATCTGAGCGGGAGATCGGAGAGACCCAGTACTTC. It yields the protein CASSLRSEREIGETQYF.

This chain connects TRBV28 to TRBJ1-1; D is ambiguous. From germline, CDR1 is MDHEN and CDR2 SYDVKM. V lost 4 bases to trimming and J lost 0 bases, with 15 bases between them. CDR3 length: 16 residues. CDR3 region: CASSSPHNPMNTEAFF. CDR3 DNA: TGTGCCAGCAGTTCTCCCCACAACCCAATGAACACTGAAGCTTTCTTT.

This clone came up a few times. V gene TRBV9 combines with J gene TRBJ2-7; TRBD2 matches at 8 bases. Germline V gene sequence: CDR1 SGDLS, CDR2 YYNGEE. V dropped 6 bases and J dropped 2; count of bases not matched to a gene: 7. The CDR3 runs to 14 residues. The CDR3 bases are TGTGCCAGCAACACGGGAGGGCTGGCCTACGAGCAGTACTTC. Protein product: CASNTGGLAYEQYF.

This clone has only one observation. The chain has TRBV5-4 and TRBJ1-2; 7 bases align to TRBD1. The CDR3 length is 12 residues. Per the germline V gene, CDR1 is SGHNT and CDR2 is YYREEE (reference sequence). J was trimmed by 8 bases and V by 4 bases; bases with no gene match: 5. The CDR3 DNA reads TGTGCCAGCAGCCGACAGGGCGACGGCTACACCTTC. Its translation is CASSRQGDGYTF.

The chain is built from TRBV6-4 and TRBJ1-4; D remains ambiguous. Trimming took off 5 bases at V and 12 bases at J, with 19 bases between the two ends. From germline, CDR1 is MRHNA and CDR2 SNTAGT. CDR3 length: 14 residues. The CDR3 region is CASSSLVVHEELFF. The CDR3 DNA is TGTGCCAGCAGTTCCCTCGTGGTCCATGAGGAACTGTTTTTT.

This chain links TRBV7-3 with TRBJ2-2, with D possibly matching TRBD2 (6 bases). The V gene lost 2 bases and the J gene lost 3 bases, with 7 bases spanning the gap. The CDR3 is 14 amino acids. Germline CDR1 SGHTA, CDR2 FQGTGA. The CDR3 here is CASSLAGYTGELFF. DNA of the CDR3: TGTGCCAGCAGCTTAGCGGGGTACACCGGGGAGCTGTTTTTT.